The T cell receptor beta chain described here comes from a study of CD8 T cells in ankylosing spondylitis. Scientists made TCR beta libraries using quantitative 5'-RACE with molecular barcodes. TCRdb reprocessed the 5' RACE reads with MiXCR, giving one entry per CDR3 protein. The sample carries 250,000 to 350,000 distinct CDR3 sequences, 8% recorded once. This clonotype was counted ten times or more. Its specificity is unknown. Whole-study results and caveats: Typical of ankylosing spondylitis blood, it appeared, was a TCR beta motif of fewer than 10 highly homologous variants. Earlier work had already found some motif variants in reactive arthritis synovial fluid and blood.

The CDR3 is 12 residues long. CDR1 is DFQATT, CDR2 SNEGSKA, per germline (reference sequence). Sequencing was done on a sample of blood, either unsorted or a sorted T cell fraction (not recorded which). The chain is built from TRBV20-1 and TRBJ2-1; the D gene is possibly TRBD1 (6 bases). This clonotype was obtained from a male donor with ankylosing spondylitis. The CDR3 DNA is TGCAGGGTATTGGGGACAACCAATGAGCAGTTCTTC. Encoded protein: CRVLGTTNEQFF.